The 14 T cell receptor beta chains below all came from one sample that was sequenced in a study of T cell responses to AZD1222 COVID-19 vaccine. Generated by immunoSEQ multiplex PCR, the TCRdb table keeps only in-frame clones and is missing some. The data contain around 110,000 clones, roughly 93% of them seen just once; the ten biggest clones take up 1.6%. This material consisted of peripheral blood, taken 28 days after the second AZD1222 dose. The receptors here all came from an adult who received the AZD1222 COVID-19 vaccine.

The V and J genes are TRBV7-9 and TRBJ2-1; D may match TRBD1 or TRBD2 (5 bases each). The V end was cut by 5 bases, the J end by 5 bases, with 13 bases between. The CDR3 has 14 residues. Germline CDR1 is SEHNR and CDR2 is FQNEAQ (reference sequence). Written as DNA, the CDR3 is TGTGCCAGCAGCCACTGGGACGGAAACAATGAGCAGTTCTTC. It translates to CASSHWDGNNEQFF.

The rearrangement links TRBV19 to TRBJ2-1; TRBD2 agrees at 12 bases. Germline V gene sequence: CDR1 LNHDA, CDR2 SQIVND (reference sequence). The CDR3 consists of 19 residues. Germline trimming cut 9 bases from V and 4 bases from J; bases unmatched to any gene: 19. The chain's CDR3 is CASIGRGVLGLAGYNEQFF. CDR3 DNA sequence: TGTGCCAGCATAGGGAGGGGGGTCCTGGGACTAGCGGGTTACAATGAGCAGTTCTTC.

This chain links TRBV3-1 (or the pseudogene TRBV3-2) with TRBJ2-7; D gene unclear. The V gene's germline CDR1 is LGHDT and CDR2 YNNKEL (reference sequence). The V and J ends lost 0 bases and 0 bases respectively, with 6 bases between them. The CDR3 is made up of 14 amino acids. The CDR3 loop reads CASSQDYTSYEQYF. CDR3 coding DNA: TGTGCCAGCAGCCAAGATTACACCTCCTACGAGCAGTACTTC.

This clone has just a few counts. The CDR3 bases are TGCAGCGTTGAAGGGGCCCTGGGGGCTTACACTGAAGCTTTCTTT. This gives the protein CSVEGALGAYTEAFF. The chain joins TRBV29-1 to TRBJ1-1; D possibly corresponds to TRBD1 (6 bases). With 1 base removed from V and 3 bases from J, the gap between germline ends came to 15 bases. This CDR3 comprises 15 residues. Germline CDR1 and CDR2: SQVTM and ANQGSEA.

The CDR3, as DNA: TGTGCCAGCCGGGAACGGATTCAAGAGACCCAGTACTTC. As protein: CASRERIQETQYF. This chain connects TRBV6-5 to TRBJ2-5, with D possibly matching TRBD2 (5 bases). The germline V gene has CDR1 MNHEY and CDR2 SVGAGI. The CDR3 consists of 13 residues. V lost 8 bases, J lost 2 bases, and 12 bases lay in between.

This sequence joins TRBV30 and TRBJ2-6; D is perhaps TRBD2 (6 bases). V lost 0 bases and J lost 2, with 8 bases in between. The CDR3 contains 15 residues. The germline V gene has CDR1 GTSNPN and CDR2 SVGIG (reference sequence). The DNA of the CDR3 is TGTGCCTGGAGTGTAGGAGGGGCTGGGGCCAACGTCCTGACTTTC. It translates to CAWSVGGAGANVLTF. The variable domain in full, completed from reference TRBV30 and TRBJ2-6, reads SQTIHQWPATLVQPVGSPLSLECTVEGTSNPNLYWYRQAAGRGLQLLFYSVGIGQISSEVPQNLSASRPQDRQFILSSKKLLLSDSGFYLCAWSVGGAGANVLTFGAGSRLTVL.

This chain uses TRBV5-4 with TRBJ2-3; 9 bases align to TRBD1. V lost 3 bases, J lost 3 bases, and 5 bases stayed unmatched. In germline, CDR1 is SGHNT, CDR2 YYREEE (reference sequence). The CDR3 is 15 residues long. The CDR3 region is CASSSGTGYTDTQYF. Written as DNA, the CDR3 is TGTGCCAGCAGCTCTGGGACAGGGTATACAGATACGCAGTATTTT.

V usage is TRBV30 and J usage is TRBJ1-3; D may be TRBD1 (5 bases). Germline CDR1 and CDR2: GTSNPN and SVGIG (reference sequence). The CDR3 contains 13 residues. Trimming took off 0 bases at V and 4 bases at J, with 7 bases between the two ends. CDR3 residues: CAWSVGVGNTIYF. In nucleotides, the CDR3 is TGTGCCTGGAGTGTAGGGGTCGGAAACACCATATATTTT.

The V call is TRBV28, the J call TRBJ2-7; TRBD2 might be the D (5 bases). In germline, CDR1 is MDHEN, CDR2 SYDVKM. V lost 1 base and J lost 2, with 9 bases in between. There are 14 residues in the CDR3. CDR3 coding DNA: TGTGCCAGCAGTTTATCTTCGGGAACCTACGAGCAGTACTTC. Encoded protein: CASSLSSGTYEQYF.

The CDR3 DNA reads as TGCGCCAGCAGCCAAGATGGGGCTAGCGGGAGTGAGGGTACGCAGTATTTT. This gives the protein CASSQDGASGSEGTQYF. J is TRBJ2-3 and V is TRBV4-1, with TRBD2 matching over 10 bases. The CDR3 runs to 17 residues. V trimming: 0 bases; J trimming: 8 bases; junction bases outside the gene matches: 11. Germline V gene lookup returns CDR1 MGHRA and CDR2 YSYEKL.

The chain couples TRBV7-9 to TRBJ1-2; D is undetermined. Trimming took 5 bases from V and 4 from J, leaving 14 bases between them. Per the germline V gene, CDR1 is SEHNR and CDR2 is FQNEAQ (reference sequence). CDR3 size: 14 residues. The CDR3 loop is CASSKPGGSYGYTF. Here the CDR3 DNA reads TGTGCCAGCAGCAAACCGGGAGGGAGCTATGGCTACACCTTC.

The chain employs TRBV6-5 and TRBJ1-1, with 8 positions matching TRBD1. The CDR3 loop spans 15 amino acids. V trimming: 4 bases; J trimming: 0 bases; junction bases outside the gene matches: 4. Per the germline V gene, CDR1 is MNHEY and CDR2 is SVGAGI. CDR3: CASSSAGQVNTEAFF. The CDR3 DNA follows: TGTGCCAGCAGTTCCGCGGGACAGGTGAACACTGAAGCTTTCTTT.

The V gene is TRBV5-8, the J gene TRBJ2-6; no definite D call. Germline V gene data show CDR1 as SGHTS and CDR2 as YDEGEE. Trimming removed 2 bases from V and 0 bases from J, with 9 bases in between. This CDR3 contains 16 residues. CDR3 nucleotide sequence: TGTGCCAGCAGCTTCCAGGTGGACTCTGGGGCCAACGTCCTGACTTTC. Its protein is CASSFQVDSGANVLTF.

V usage is TRBV7-9 and J usage is TRBJ2-5, with a weak D call TRBD1 (6 bases). CDR1 and CDR2 (germline): SEHNR, FQNEAQ (reference sequence). Trimming took off 5 bases at V and 0 bases at J, with 13 bases between the two ends. The CDR3 is 15 residues long. The CDR3 region has the DNA TGTGCCAGCAGCCCGGGACAAGTTAACCAAGAGACCCAGTACTTC. Its translation is CASSPGQVNQETQYF.